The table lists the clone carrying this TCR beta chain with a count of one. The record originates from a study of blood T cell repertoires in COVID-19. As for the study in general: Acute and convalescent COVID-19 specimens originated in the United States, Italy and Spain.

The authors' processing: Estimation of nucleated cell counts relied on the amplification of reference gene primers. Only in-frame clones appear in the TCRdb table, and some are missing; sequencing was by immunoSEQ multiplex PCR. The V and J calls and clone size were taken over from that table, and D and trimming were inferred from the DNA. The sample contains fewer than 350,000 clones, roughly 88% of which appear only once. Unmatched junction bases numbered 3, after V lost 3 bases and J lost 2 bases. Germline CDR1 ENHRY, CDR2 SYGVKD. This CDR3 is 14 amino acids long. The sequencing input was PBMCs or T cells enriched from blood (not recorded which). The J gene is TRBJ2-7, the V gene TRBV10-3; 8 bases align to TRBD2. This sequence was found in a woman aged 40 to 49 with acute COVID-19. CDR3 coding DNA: TGTGCCATCAGTGATCTACTAGCGGCCTACGAGCAGTACTTC. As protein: CAISDLLAAYEQYF.